Shown below are 31 T cell receptor beta chains from a single sample sequenced in a study of blood T cell repertoires in COVID-19. Assay used: immunoSEQ multiplex PCR; TCRdb lists only in-frame clones, some missing. The profile shows some 250,000 clones, roughly 80% of them singletons. The sample taken for sequencing was peripheral blood. The receptors derive from a woman aged 18-29 years with acute or convalescent COVID-19.

V usage is TRBV6-4 and J usage is TRBJ2-5, with D possibly TRBD1 on 5 matching bases. V gave up 6 bases and J gave up 5 bases, with 16 bases separating them. CDR3 length equals 14 residues. Germline CDR1 and CDR2: MRHNA and SNTAGT. CDR3 amino acids: CASSGRGTGETQYF. In DNA form, the CDR3 reads TGTGCCAGCAGCGGAAGGGGTACTGGGGAGACCCAGTACTTC.

In this sample, this clone turned up once. The identical CDR3 is also encoded by other nucleotide sequences in the sample. The chain carries TRBV6-5 and TRBJ2-5; D might be TRBD2 (6 bases). Trimming stripped 5 bases from V and 0 bases from J, with 7 bases between. This CDR3 has 13 residues. Germline assignment: CDR1 MNHEY and CDR2 SVGAGI. The CDR3 is CASSRDYQETQYF. The CDR3 DNA follows: TGTGCCAGCAGTCGGGACTACCAAGAGACCCAGTACTTC.

The chain uses TRBV11-2 and TRBJ1-2; 7 positions match TRBD1. The CDR3 spans 16 residues. V was clipped by 5 bases and J by 5 bases; unmatched bases: 14. The V gene's germline CDR1 is SGHAT and CDR2 FQNNGV. CDR3 nucleotide sequence: TGTGCCAGCAGCCCCGAACCGGGACAGCTTGGGTATGGCTACACCTTC. It yields the protein CASSPEPGQLGYGYTF.

This chain connects TRBV6-5 to TRBJ2-1; D is ambiguous. The CDR3 loop spans 16 amino acids. Germline CDR1 MNHEY, CDR2 SVGAGI. With 1 base removed from V and 3 bases from J, the gap between germline ends came to 13 bases. As DNA, the CDR3 is TGTGCCAGCAGTTACTTGTCTAGTCCAGACTACAATGAGCAGTTCTTC. This codes for CASSYLSSPDYNEQFF.

The V and J genes are TRBV7-8 and TRBJ2-1; D gene ambiguous. Germline V lookup: CDR1 SGHVS, CDR2 FQNEAQ. This CDR3 is 15 amino acids long. V was clipped by 0 bases and J by 4 bases, with 10 bases between them. CDR3 sequence (DNA): TGTGCCAGCAGCTTAGCTCCGAGTCCGTACAATGAGCAGTTCTTC. Translation gives CASSLAPSPYNEQFF. The full variable domain, its missing parts supplied by reference TRBV7-8 and TRBJ2-1, is GAGVSQSPRYKVAKRGQDVALRCDPISGHVSLFWYQQALGQGPEFLTYFQNEAQLDKSGLPSDRFFAERPEGSVSTLKIQRTQQEDSAVYLCASSLAPSPYNEQFFGPGTRLTVL.

This clone was recorded many times. V is TRBV11-2 and J is TRBJ2-7, with 9 bases that match TRBD2. The CDR3 spans 14 residues. Unmatched junction bases numbered 1, after V lost 1 base and J lost 3 bases. Germline V gene lookup returns CDR1 SGHAT and CDR2 FQNNGV. In DNA, the CDR3 is TGTGCCAGCAGCTTAGTAGCGGGAGACTACGAGCAGTACTTC. This gives the protein CASSLVAGDYEQYF.

The V gene is TRBV7-2, the J gene TRBJ1-1; the D gene is possibly TRBD1 (5 bases). The CDR3 extends over 15 amino acids. Trimming pared 0 bases from V and 3 bases from J, leaving 11 bases between. Looked up from germline, CDR1 is SGHTA and CDR2 is FQGNSA. The DNA for the CDR3 is TGTGCCAGCAGCTTAGCCCCCGACAGATACACTGAAGCTTTCTTT. Translated: CASSLAPDRYTEAFF.

This clone was observed a few times. V and J are TRBV5-4 and TRBJ2-5; 7 nucleotides line up with TRBD2. V shed 0 bases, J shed 2 bases, and the junction held 4 bases outside the gene matches. The CDR3 covers 15 residues. Germline CDR1 SGHNT, CDR2 YYREEE (reference sequence). The CDR3 loop is CASSLGLAGQETQYF. CDR3 coding DNA: TGTGCCAGCAGCTTGGGACTAGCCGGGCAAGAGACCCAGTACTTC.

The rearrangement uses TRBV19 and TRBJ2-7; 8 bases agree with TRBD1. The V gene end was trimmed by 4 bases and the J gene end by 4 bases; junction bases not matched to a gene: 6. CDR1 LNHDA and CDR2 SQIVND come from the germline V gene (reference sequence). The CDR3 contains 14 residues. In DNA form, the CDR3 reads TGTGCCAGTAGTAGCCAGGGGGCTATATACGAGCAGTACTTC. Protein: CASSSQGAIYEQYF.

This chain joins TRBV5-1 and TRBJ1-1; unclear D gene. From germline, CDR1 is SGHRS and CDR2 YFSETQ. The CDR3 totals 15 residues. The V end was cut by 0 bases, the J end by 0 bases, with 9 bases between. CDR3 nucleotides: TGCGCCAGCAGCTTGGTTCCAGATATGAACACTGAAGCTTTCTTT. Translated, it gives CASSLVPDMNTEAFF.

The chain is built from TRBV6-2 or TRBV6-3 and TRBJ2-1, with TRBD2 matching over 11 bases. Germline CDR1 is MNHEY and CDR2 is SVGEGT. V shed 6 bases and J 7 bases; nucleotides not matched to a gene: 8. The CDR3 consists of 15 residues. CDR3 region: CASSLAGGHRNEQFF. The CDR3 bases are TGTGCCAGCAGCCTAGCGGGAGGCCATAGGAATGAGCAGTTCTTC.

This chain connects TRBV6-5 to TRBJ1-5; D not certain. The CDR3 has 16 amino acids. The ends were cut back, 2 bases at V and 0 bases at J, with 11 bases in the middle. Germline V CDR1 and CDR2: MNHEY, SVGAGI. CDR3 region: CASSYGGVPSNQPQHF. The CDR3 DNA sequence: TGTGCCAGCAGTTACGGCGGGGTACCTAGCAATCAGCCCCAGCATTTT.

The J gene is TRBJ1-2, the V gene TRBV30; 7 bases line up with TRBD1. Germline lookup yields CDR1 GTSNPN and CDR2 SVGIG (reference sequence). CDR3 length: 13 residues. V shed 2 bases, J shed 8 bases, and the junction held 8 bases outside the gene matches. CDR3 nucleotide sequence: TGTGCCTGGAGTCTGAACAGGGGTGCGGGCTACACCTTC. It codes for CAWSLNRGAGYTF.

The chain carries TRBV30 and TRBJ2-7, with D perhaps matching TRBD2 (5 bases). Trimming shortened V by 0 bases and J by 3 bases, and 12 bases separated the two germline ends. Germline lookup yields CDR1 GTSNPN and CDR2 SVGIG (reference sequence). The CDR3 is made up of 14 amino acids. DNA for the CDR3: TGTGCCTGGAGTGTACGGGGTAGCATCTACGAGCAGTACTTC. Translating it yields CAWSVRGSIYEQYF.

The V and J genes are TRBV5-1 and TRBJ1-2; TRBD1 matches 9 bases. Unmatched junction bases numbered 15, after V lost 4 bases and J lost 8 bases. The germline V gene encodes CDR1 SGHRS and CDR2 YFSETQ. The length of the CDR3 is 16 residues. In DNA, the CDR3 is TGCGCCAGCAGCAAACAGGGGGCGCTTAGGTCGCGGGGCTACACCTTC. Amino acids: CASSKQGALRSRGYTF. The full variable domain, with the rest looked up from reference TRBV5-1 and TRBJ1-2, is KAGVTQTPRYLIKTRGQQVTLSCSPISGHRSVSWYQQTPGQGLQFLFEYFSETQRNKGNFPGRFSGRQFSNSRSEMNVSTLELGDSALYLCASSKQGALRSRGYTFGSGTRLTVV.

The genes are TRBV7-9 and TRBJ2-1; D is perhaps TRBD1 (6 bases). The CDR3 loop spans 16 amino acids. Germline values: CDR1 SEHNR, CDR2 FQNEAQ (reference sequence). Between the trimmed V and J ends, which lost 2 bases and 8 bases, there was a span of 19 bases. Here the CDR3 DNA reads TGTGCCAGCAGCTTATTGTTAGGGGGAGCTGTGGATGAGCAGTTCTTC. It codes for CASSLLLGGAVDEQFF. The complete variable domain, with remaining parts taken from reference TRBV7-9 and TRBJ2-1, reads DTGVSQNPRHKITKRGQNVTFRCDPISEHNRLYWYRQTLGQGPEFLTYFQNEAQLEKSRLLSDRFSAERPKGSFSTLEIQRTEQGDSAMYLCASSLLLGGAVDEQFFGPGTRLTVL.

On this clone: A junction boundary mismatches the germline segment, possibly from a read error. CDR3 bases: TGTGCTAGCAGCTTACTACAGGGGGATGGCGGGGAGCTGTTTTTT. Translating gives CASSLLQGDGGELFF. This sequence joins TRBV7-7 and TRBJ2-2, with TRBD1 identical over 8 bases. From germline, CDR1 is SSHAT and CDR2 FNYEAQ (reference sequence). The CDR3 has 15 amino acids. Full variable domain (outside the CDR3, taken from reference TRBV7-7 and TRBJ2-2): GAGVSQSPRYKVTKRGQDVTLRCDPISSHATLYWYQQALGQGPEFLTYFNYEAQPDKSGLPSDRFSAERPEGSISTLTIQRTEQRDSAMYRCASSLLQGDGGELFFGEGSRLTVL.

The J gene is TRBJ2-7, the V gene TRBV5-1; 7 bases match TRBD1. V was pared by 2 bases and J by 3 bases, with 8 bases of the junction left unmatched. CDR3 length: 15 amino acids. Germline values: CDR1 SGHRS, CDR2 YFSETQ. CDR3 in DNA: TGCGCCAGCAGCTTTTTCCGGGACAGCCTCTACGAGCAGTACTTC. It translates to CASSFFRDSLYEQYF.

This chain uses TRBV9 with TRBJ2-3, with a tentative D call TRBD1 (6 bases). V was pared by 4 bases and J by 0 bases, with 12 bases between. CDR1 and CDR2 from the germline V gene are SGDLS and YYNGEE. The CDR3 length is 15 residues. In DNA, the CDR3 is TGTGCCAGCAGCCCCCGGACAGCTAGCACAGATACGCAGTATTTT. This sequence encodes CASSPRTASTDTQYF. Complete variable domain (other parts from reference TRBV9 and TRBJ2-3): DSGVTQTPKHLITATGQRVTLRCSPRSGDLSVYWYQQSLDQGLQFLIQYYNGEERAKGNILERFSAQQFPDLHSELNLSSLELGDSALYFCASSPRTASTDTQYFGPGTRLTVL.

The rearrangement joins TRBV27 to TRBJ2-2; 9 bases are shared with TRBD2. In germline, CDR1 is MNHEY, CDR2 SMNVEV (reference sequence). The CDR3 extends over 18 amino acids. V gave up 5 bases and J gave up 9 bases; unmatched junction bases: 19. The CDR3 DNA is TGTGCCAGCAGTCCAAGGACTCGACTAGCGGTTCGAGCGTGGGAGCTGTTTTTT. This sequence encodes CASSPRTRLAVRAWELFF.

The CDR3 loop reads CASSPTTGGRYEQYF. CDR3 in DNA: TGTGCCAGCAGCCCCACCACAGGGGGCCGTTACGAGCAGTACTTC. The chain is built from TRBV7-2 and TRBJ2-7; TRBD1 agrees at 9 bases. CDR1 is SGHTA and CDR2 is FQGNSA in the germline V gene. The CDR3 is 15 residues long. The V gene end was trimmed by 5 bases and the J gene end by 4 bases; junction bases not matched to a gene: 9.

The chain links TRBV7-2 to TRBJ1-1; 7 bases are shared with TRBD1. The CDR3 length is 17 residues. V lost 1 base, J lost 3 bases, and 11 bases stayed unmatched. The germline V gene encodes CDR1 SGHTA and CDR2 FQGNSA. CDR3 coding DNA: TGTGCCAGCAGCTTAGTCCCCGGAACAGGGGAATACACTGAAGCTTTCTTT. Protein: CASSLVPGTGEYTEAFF.

This rearrangement joins TRBV5-6 to TRBJ2-1; 11 bases are shared with TRBD2. The V gene's germline CDR1 is SGHDT and CDR2 YYEEEE. The CDR3 loop spans 19 amino acids. V shed 2 bases, J shed 4 bases, and the junction held 14 bases outside the gene matches. This chain's CDR3 is CASSLYIGGGLAEYNEQFF. The CDR3 DNA reads TGTGCCAGCAGCTTATATATAGGAGGGGGACTAGCGGAATACAATGAGCAGTTCTTC.

The V call is TRBV7-9, the J call TRBJ2-4, with 8 positions matching TRBD2. The trim removed 5 bases at V and 0 bases at J, leaving 15 bases unmatched. CDR1 SEHNR and CDR2 FQNEAQ come from the germline V gene (reference sequence). CDR3 length: 19 residues. The CDR3 spells CASSPPLAELGIAKNIQYF. The CDR3 nucleotides are TGTGCCAGCAGCCCCCCACTAGCGGAGCTAGGGATAGCCAAAAACATTCAGTACTTC.

The chain combines TRBV7-8 with TRBJ2-3, with D possibly being TRBD1 (8 bases). This CDR3 has 16 residues. V was trimmed by 4 bases and J by 3 bases, leaving 17 bases between them. The germline V gene has CDR1 SGHVS and CDR2 FQNEAQ. CDR3 nucleotides: TGTGCCAGCAGCTACCGGACAGGGAGGGGAACAGATACGCAGTATTTT. Its translation: CASSYRTGRGTDTQYF.

The V and J genes are TRBV10-1 and TRBJ2-7; TRBD1 aligns across 11 bases. The V segment lost 1 base and the J segment 7 bases; nucleotides outside the gene matches: 6. The CDR3 covers 15 residues. The germline CDR1 and CDR2 sequences are WNHNN and SYGVQD (reference sequence). CDR3 nucleotide sequence: TGCGCCAGCAGTGAGTTTGGACAGGGGGCCAAAGAGCAGTACTTC. As protein: CASSEFGQGAKEQYF.

J is TRBJ2-7 and V is TRBV20-1, with 7 bases fitting TRBD2. This CDR3 has 15 amino acids. J lost 5 bases, V lost 3 bases, and 13 bases had no gene match. The germline V gene encodes CDR1 DFQATT and CDR2 SNEGSKA (reference sequence). CDR3 protein: CSASPAAGVFHEQYF. The CDR3 DNA reads as TGCAGTGCTAGTCCGGCTGCGGGAGTGTTTCACGAGCAGTACTTC.

The CDR3 bases are TGTGCCAGCAGCTTGGCTGGCGGGAGGGTCTACGAGCAGTACTTC. This sequence encodes CASSLAGGRVYEQYF. The V call is TRBV5-4, the J call TRBJ2-7; 9 positions agree with TRBD2. The CDR3 is 15 amino acids. With 0 bases clipped from V and 3 bases from J, the junction kept 4 bases outside the gene matches. Germline V gene data show CDR1 as SGHNT and CDR2 as YYREEE (reference sequence).

The chain carries TRBV12-3 or TRBV12-4 and TRBJ1-2; D gene uncertain. Trimming shortened V by 1 base and J by 8 bases, and 8 bases separated the two germline ends. The CDR3 has 12 residues. In DNA form, the CDR3 reads TGTGCCAGCAGTTTAGAGGGAGGCGGCTACACCTTC. Protein: CASSLEGGGYTF.

The J gene is TRBJ2-1, the V gene TRBV2; TRBD2 agrees at 8 bases. The CDR3 is 11 residues long. Germline V gene data show CDR1 as SNHLY and CDR2 as FYNNEI. V lost 6 bases to trimming and J lost 9 bases; unmatched junction nucleotides: 1. As DNA, the CDR3 is TGTGCCAGCAGAGCGGGAGCTGAGCAGTTCTTC. It codes for CASRAGAEQFF.

V gene TRBV27 combines with J gene TRBJ1-6, with 9 nucleotides matching TRBD1. The CDR3 totals 16 residues. Germline CDR1 MNHEY, CDR2 SMNVEV (reference sequence). V dropped 3 bases and J dropped 8; count of bases not matched to a gene: 8. CDR3: CASSLDGTGPYSPLHF. CDR3 nucleotides: TGTGCCAGCAGTTTGGACGGGACAGGGCCCTATTCACCCCTCCACTTT.